These 26 T cell receptor beta chains share one sample of origin, sequenced in a study of T cell repertoires in cytomegalovirus infection. Their specific antigens are unknown. TCRdb analysed the reads with MiXCR anew, one entry per CDR3 protein. The sample has 60,000 to 75,000 distinct CDR3 sequences; roughly 20% are singletons. Material: PBMCs, sequenced either directly or after in vitro stimulation (not recorded which). The receptors stem from a human donor in good health (CMV status not recorded). Some clones in this sample may be carry-over from other donors' samples.

This clonotype has more than one count but fewer than ten. The chain combines TRBV24-1 with TRBJ2-1, with 7 bases lining up with TRBD2. This CDR3 comprises 14 residues. The V gene end was trimmed by 5 bases and the J gene end by 7 bases; junction bases not matched to a gene: 7. Germline CDR1 is KGHDR and CDR2 is SFDVKD. CDR3 bases: TGTGCCACCAGTGGCGAGCGGGGTCGAAATGAGCAGTTCTTC. Its translation: CATSGERGRNEQFF.

This clonotype was seen a handful of times. The chain is built from TRBV11-3 and TRBJ1-1; D not resolved. Germline CDR1 reads SGHNT; CDR2 reads YENEEA. V lost 1 base to trimming and J lost 10 bases, with 10 bases between them. The CDR3 length is 12 residues. CDR3 residues: CASSLVRGRAFF. DNA for the CDR3: TGTGCCAGCAGCTTAGTACGAGGGCGAGCTTTCTTT.

The table lists this clonotype with a few counts. This sequence joins TRBV5-1 and TRBJ2-1; 11 positions match TRBD2. V lost 0 bases, J lost 12 bases, and 2 bases stayed unmatched. CDR1 is SGHRS and CDR2 is YFSETQ in the germline V gene. The CDR3 consists of 13 residues. CDR3 loop: CASSLALAGGQFF. In DNA form, the CDR3 reads TGCGCCAGCAGCTTGGCCCTAGCGGGAGGGCAGTTCTTC.

Only a few counts were recorded for this clonotype. The V call is TRBV7-2, the J call TRBJ1-4; 7 bases fit TRBD1. CDR3 size: 14 residues. CDR1 and CDR2 from the germline V gene are SGHTA and FQGNSA. Losses at the gene ends were 5 bases for V and 5 bases for J; bases not matched to a gene: 5. The chain's CDR3 is CASSRDSQNEKLFF. CDR3 DNA: TGTGCCAGCAGCAGGGACAGCCAGAATGAAAAACTGTTTTTT.

J is TRBJ1-4 and V is TRBV6-1; no reliable D call. The CDR3 is made up of 15 amino acids. V gave up 5 bases and J gave up 4 bases, with 14 bases separating them. CDR1 and CDR2 from the germline V gene are MNHNS and SASEGT. CDR3 amino acids: CASSLTGLDNEKLFF. Here the CDR3 DNA reads TGTGCCAGCAGTTTAACCGGTCTAGATAATGAAAAACTGTTTTTT.

This chain connects TRBV12-3 or TRBV12-4 to TRBJ2-1; 9 bases match TRBD2. V gave up 3 bases and J gave up 8 bases; unmatched junction bases: 8. CDR3 size: 15 residues. The CDR3, as DNA: TGTGCCAGCAGTTTTAGCGGGAGAAGGGGGGATGAGCAGTTCTTC. Translated: CASSFSGRRGDEQFF.

This sequence joins TRBV29-1 and TRBJ2-7, with TRBD1 matching over 8 bases. Germline V lookup: CDR1 SQVTM, CDR2 ANQGSEA. The CDR3 has 14 amino acids. V dropped 6 bases and J dropped 2; count of bases not matched to a gene: 9. CDR3 sequence reads: CSVIRQGTTYEQYF. The CDR3 bases are TGCAGCGTAATAAGACAGGGGACAACCTACGAGCAGTACTTC.

This chain uses TRBV28 with TRBJ2-5; 8 positions agree with TRBD1. This CDR3 is 16 amino acids long. J lost 5 bases, V lost 4 bases, and 12 bases had no gene match. The germline CDR1 and CDR2 sequences are MDHEN and SYDVKM. CDR3 sequence (DNA): TGTGCCAGCAGTTCGAACCGCGGACAGGGTACGGAGACCCAGTACTTC. Translation: CASSSNRGQGTETQYF.

Only a few counts were recorded for this clonotype. The V gene is TRBV12-3 or TRBV12-4, the J gene TRBJ2-7, with D possibly matching TRBD1 (5 bases). This CDR3 is built from 14 residues. The V end was cut by 6 bases, the J end by 5 bases, with 17 bases between. CDR3 amino acids: CASSQSREQHEQYF. The CDR3 nucleotides are TGTGCCAGCAGCCAATCCAGGGAACAGCACGAGCAGTACTTC.

This clonotype was detected a few times. The chain couples TRBV6-2 or TRBV6-3 to TRBJ1-2; tentatively, D is TRBD1 (6 bases). In germline, CDR1 is MNHEY, CDR2 SVGEGT. There are 14 residues in the CDR3. V was trimmed by 4 bases and J by 3 bases, leaving 12 bases between them. The DNA for the CDR3 is TGTGCCAGCAGTTTGGGCACAGGGCACTATGGCTACACCTTC. As protein: CASSLGTGHYGYTF.

The chain employs TRBV4-3 and TRBJ2-1, with 8 bases matching TRBD1. The germline gives CDR1 LGHNA, CDR2 YSLEER. The ends lost 0 bases at V and 9 bases at J; junction bases unmatched: 13. This CDR3 has 17 residues. Here the CDR3 reads CASSQDWSRTGYGEQFF. CDR3 coding DNA: TGCGCCAGCAGCCAAGATTGGTCCAGGACAGGGTATGGTGAGCAGTTCTTC.

This clonotype was seen more than once but under ten times. The rearrangement joins TRBV6-2 or TRBV6-3 to TRBJ2-5, with a weak D call TRBD1 (5 bases). CDR1 is MNHEY, CDR2 SVGEGT, per germline. The CDR3 is 14 amino acids. The V end was cut by 2 bases, the J end by 8 bases, with 15 bases between. The CDR3 DNA follows: TGTGCCAGCAGTTACGGACACCAGGGTGGAACCCAGTACTTC. Translated, it gives CASSYGHQGGTQYF.

This clonotype was observed many times. The V gene is TRBV7-2, the J gene TRBJ1-2; possible D gene TRBD1, 6 bases. The germline CDR1 and CDR2 sequences are SGHTA and FQGNSA. Trimming pared 1 base from V and 4 bases from J, leaving 16 bases between. This CDR3 is 16 amino acids long. DNA of the CDR3: TGTGCCAGCAGCTTAGGGAGGTCAGGGGATGGCTATGGCTACACCTTC. Its translation: CASSLGRSGDGYGYTF.

In nucleotides, the CDR3 is TGTGCCAGCAGCTTGTTCGGCAGGGGTGAGACCCAGTACTTC. Translating gives CASSLFGRGETQYF. The chain has TRBV5-6 and TRBJ2-5; a possible D gene is TRBD1 (6 bases). V lost 1 base to trimming and J lost 5 bases, with 12 bases between them. CDR1 and CDR2 (germline): SGHDT, YYEEEE. CDR3 length: 14 residues.

The J gene is TRBJ2-1, the V gene TRBV11-2; 14 nucleotides align to TRBD2. V lost 5 bases and J lost 8; bases outside the gene matches: 5. The CDR3 spans 15 residues. CDR1 SGHAT and CDR2 FQNNGV come from the germline V gene. The CDR3, as DNA: TGTGCCAGCAGCCGGGGACTAGCGGGAGCCCATGAGCAGTTCTTC. Translated: CASSRGLAGAHEQFF.

The table lists this clonotype with many counts. The CDR3 sequence is CASSYSVGTVGGEQFF. The CDR3 coding sequence is TGTGCCAGCAGTTACTCAGTCGGTACAGTGGGGGGTGAGCAGTTCTTC. This chain uses TRBV6-5 with TRBJ2-1; a possible D gene is TRBD2 (6 bases). This CDR3 region has 16 residues. The germline CDR1 and CDR2 sequences are MNHEY and SVGAGI. V lost 0 bases to trimming and J lost 9 bases, with 18 bases between them.

This clonotype turned up a few times. The V gene is TRBV6-2 or TRBV6-3, the J gene TRBJ2-2, with 8 nucleotides matching TRBD2. The CDR3 is made up of 14 amino acids. Per germline, CDR1 MNHEY and CDR2 SVGEGT. V lost 6 bases and J lost 2; bases outside the gene matches: 2. DNA for the CDR3: TGTGCCAGCAGACTAGCGGATAACACCGGGGAGCTGTTTTTT. Residues: CASRLADNTGELFF.

The chain uses TRBV2 and TRBJ2-1; the match to TRBD2 covers 10 bases. With 5 bases clipped from V and 7 bases from J, the junction kept 17 bases outside the gene matches. The CDR3 extends over 18 amino acids. Germline CDR1 SNHLY, CDR2 FYNNEI. The chain's CDR3 is CASSFSMPLAGRGNEQFF. The CDR3 DNA reads TGTGCCAGCAGTTTCTCCATGCCACTAGCGGGACGAGGGAATGAGCAGTTCTTC.

This clonotype was recorded many times. The V and J genes are TRBV11-2 and TRBJ2-5; 16 positions match TRBD2. V lost 5 bases, J lost 5 bases, and 11 bases stayed unmatched. The germline V gene has CDR1 SGHAT and CDR2 FQNNGV. This CDR3 is built from 18 residues. The CDR3 DNA reads TGTGCCAGCAGCGCTAGAAGGGGACTAGCGGGAGGGGGGGAGACCCAGTACTTC. This translates into CASSARRGLAGGGETQYF.

A word on this clonotype: This sequence may be a read error, since a much larger clone differs from it by one base. CDR3: CASSYGRDTEAFF. DNA of the CDR3: TGTGCCAGCAGCTATGGCAGGGACACTGAAGCTTTCTTT. The V call is TRBV7-6, the J call TRBJ1-1; TRBD1 might be the D (5 bases). Germline CDR1 and CDR2: SGHVS and FNYEAQ. The V gene lost 4 bases and the J gene lost 3 bases, with 9 bases spanning the gap. CDR3 size: 13 residues.

This clonotype was seen repeatedly, ten times or more. Here the CDR3 DNA reads TGTGCCAGCAGCAGGGGCATGAACACTGAAGCTTTCTTT. The encoded protein is CASSRGMNTEAFF. This chain joins TRBV6-2 or TRBV6-3 and TRBJ1-1; D possibly corresponds to TRBD1 (6 bases). The CDR3 has 13 amino acids. Trimming left V 6 bases short and J 0 bases short, with 8 bases between. CDR1 is MNHEY and CDR2 is SVGEGT in the germline V gene.

The table lists this clonotype with a few counts. A junction end diverges from the germline sequence, so it may reflect a read error. V gene TRBV19 combines with J gene TRBJ1-4; TRBD1 matches 7 bases. CDR3 length: 12 amino acids. Germline lookup yields CDR1 LNHDA and CDR2 SQIVND (reference sequence). CDR3 sequence (DNA): TGTGCCAGTAGTACCCCGGGACAGCGCCGTGCTTTT. It codes for CASSTPGQRRAF.

This clonotype was seen repeatedly, ten times or more. V and J are TRBV7-2 and TRBJ2-5; a possible D gene is TRBD1 (5 bases). The V end was cut by 1 base, the J end by 7 bases, with 13 bases between. The CDR3 loop spans 14 amino acids. From germline, CDR1 is SGHTA and CDR2 FQGNSA. CDR3 in DNA: TGTGCCAGCAGCTTAGAGCCGGTTAGGGGGACCCAGTACTTC. This sequence encodes CASSLEPVRGTQYF. Supplemented by reference TRBV7-2 and TRBJ2-5, the full variable domain reads GAGVSQSPSNKVTEKGKDVELRCDPISGHTALYWYRQSLGQGLEFLIYFQGNSAPDKSGLPSDRFSAERTGGSVSTLTIQRTQQEDSAVYLCASSLEPVRGTQYFGPGTRLLVL.

In this sample, this clonotype turned up many times. The CDR3 sequence: CASSSSPGNTIYF. Written as DNA, the CDR3 is TGTGCCAGCAGCTCCTCACCTGGAAACACCATATATTTT. V gene TRBV7-3 combines with J gene TRBJ1-3; D ambiguous. The CDR3 runs to 13 residues. Germline lookup yields CDR1 SGHTA and CDR2 FQGTGA. V gave up 4 bases and J gave up 2 bases, with 6 bases separating them.

The chain joins TRBV6-1 to TRBJ2-1, with TRBD2 matching 9 bases. Germline CDR1 is MNHNS and CDR2 is SASEGT. V gave up 0 bases and J gave up 7 bases; unmatched junction bases: 7. CDR3 size: 16 residues. As DNA, the CDR3 is TGTGCCAGCAGTGAAGCGGATAGCGGGGGAAGAAATGAGCAGTTCTTC. Residues: CASSEADSGGRNEQFF.

This clonotype was seen many times. CDR3 nucleotide sequence: TGTGCCAGCGGCCTCATGACTAGCGGGTTTTACAATGAGCAGTTCTTC. Protein: CASGLMTSGFYNEQFF. The V and J genes are TRBV7-2 and TRBJ2-1; 10 positions agree with TRBD2. Unmatched junction bases numbered 11, after V lost 8 bases and J lost 4 bases. This CDR3 comprises 16 residues. Germline CDR1 SGHTA, CDR2 FQGNSA.